The 9 T cell receptor beta chains presented below share a single source sample, sequenced in a study of OX40 agonist ivuxolimab in advanced cancers. The repertoire was sequenced with immunoSEQ multiplex PCR; TCRdb's copy has only in-frame clones and lacks some. Found here are roughly 64,000 clones, around 91% of them singletons; the top ten hold more than 13%. Specimen: CD4+ or CD8+ T cells sorted from blood, collected in a trial of the OX40 agonist ivuxolimab. All receptors derive from an adult with an advanced solid tumor such as melanoma, head and neck, liver or kidney cancer.

CDR3 nucleotides: TGTGCCAGCAAGTTACTTGATTCTAACTATGGCTACACCTTC. Its translation is CASKLLDSNYGYTF. The rearrangement joins TRBV2 to TRBJ1-2; D is undetermined. The germline V gene has CDR1 SNHLY and CDR2 FYNNEI. V lost 7 bases and J lost 0, with 12 bases in between. The CDR3 length is 14 residues.

This clone showed up just once. The chain links TRBV19 to TRBJ1-5; D is ambiguous. The germline V and J ends were trimmed by 5 bases and 0 bases, with 5 bases remaining between them. Germline CDR1 LNHDA, CDR2 SQIVND (reference sequence). The CDR3 runs to 13 residues. The CDR3 nucleotides are TGTGCCAGTAGTTACAGTAGCAATCAGCCCCAGCATTTT. Translating gives CASSYSSNQPQHF.

The chain couples TRBV27 to TRBJ1-2; D is undetermined. Germline V gene sequence: CDR1 MNHEY, CDR2 SMNVEV (reference sequence). The V end was cut by 0 bases, the J end by 6 bases, with 8 bases between. CDR3 length: 13 amino acids. CDR3 DNA: TGTGCCAGCAGTTTATCATCGGGGAATGGCTACACCTTC. It encodes CASSLSSGNGYTF.

This clone is labeled medium-sized. CDR3 DNA: TGTGCCAGTAGTCCCCTTGGGGATGAGCAGTTCTTC. It encodes CASSPLGDEQFF. The chain links TRBV19 to TRBJ2-1; unclear D gene. The CDR3 is made up of 12 amino acids. The germline CDR1 and CDR2 sequences are LNHDA and SQIVND (reference sequence). V was shortened by 5 bases and J by 8 bases, with 10 bases between the two germline ends.

This clone was seen more than once but under ten times. J is TRBJ1-6 and V is TRBV4-1, with a possible D match to TRBD1 (6 bases). The V end was cut by 0 bases, the J end by 8 bases, with 14 bases between. There are 16 residues in the CDR3. The V gene's germline CDR1 is MGHRA and CDR2 YSYEKL. CDR3 in DNA: TGCGCCAGCAGCCAAGATAGTACAGGGATCTATTCACCCCTCCACTTT. Its protein product is CASSQDSTGIYSPLHF.

This chain links TRBV10-3 with TRBJ1-1, with D possibly being TRBD1 (6 bases). Between the trimmed V and J ends, which lost 7 bases and 5 bases, there was a span of 17 bases. The CDR3 is 14 residues long. The V gene's germline CDR1 is ENHRY and CDR2 SYGVKD. CDR3 residues: CAIKGDGGRTEAFF. CDR3 nucleotide sequence: TGTGCCATCAAAGGGGACGGGGGGCGTACTGAAGCTTTCTTT.

This chain connects TRBV5-1 to TRBJ2-7; D unclear. Germline lookup yields CDR1 SGHRS and CDR2 YFSETQ. V lost 0 bases to trimming and J lost 2 bases, with 9 bases between them. The CDR3 loop spans 14 amino acids. The CDR3 loop reads CASSLVAATYEQYF. The DNA for the CDR3 is TGCGCCAGCAGCTTGGTTGCGGCCACCTACGAGCAGTACTTC.

The V gene is TRBV19, the J gene TRBJ2-7; D unclear. Between the trimmed V and J ends, which lost 3 bases and 0 bases, there was a span of 12 bases. Germline V gene data show CDR1 as LNHDA and CDR2 as SQIVND (reference sequence). This CDR3 comprises 15 residues. CDR3 residues: CASSMNVVSSYEQYF. For the CDR3, the DNA is TGTGCCAGTAGTATGAACGTCGTCAGCTCCTACGAGCAGTACTTC.

The CDR3 reads CASSRAGDFLYEQYF. In DNA, the CDR3 is TGTGCCAGCAGCCGGGCAGGGGATTTTCTCTACGAGCAGTACTTC. This rearrangement joins TRBV7-9 to TRBJ2-7; D possibly corresponds to TRBD1 (6 bases). V shed 5 bases and J shed 3 bases, with 17 bases lying between them. Germline CDR1 reads SEHNR; CDR2 reads FQNEAQ (reference sequence). The CDR3 loop spans 15 amino acids.